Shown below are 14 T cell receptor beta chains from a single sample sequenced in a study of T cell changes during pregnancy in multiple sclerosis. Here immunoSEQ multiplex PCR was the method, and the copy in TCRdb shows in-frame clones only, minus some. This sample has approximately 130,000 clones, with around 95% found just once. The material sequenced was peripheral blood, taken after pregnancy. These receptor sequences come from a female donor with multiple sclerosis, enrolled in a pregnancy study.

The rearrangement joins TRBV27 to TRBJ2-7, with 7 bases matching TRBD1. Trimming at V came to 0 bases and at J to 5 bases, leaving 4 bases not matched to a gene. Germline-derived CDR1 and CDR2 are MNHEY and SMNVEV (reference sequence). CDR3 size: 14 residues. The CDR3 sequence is CASSLSRGGNEQYF. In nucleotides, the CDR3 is TGTGCCAGCAGTTTATCGAGAGGGGGCAACGAGCAGTACTTC.

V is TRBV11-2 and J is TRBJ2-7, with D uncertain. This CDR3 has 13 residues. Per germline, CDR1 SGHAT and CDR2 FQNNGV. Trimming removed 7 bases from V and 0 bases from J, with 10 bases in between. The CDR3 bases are TGTGCCAGCAACCCGGGTCCCTCCTACGAGCAGTACTTC. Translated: CASNPGPSYEQYF.

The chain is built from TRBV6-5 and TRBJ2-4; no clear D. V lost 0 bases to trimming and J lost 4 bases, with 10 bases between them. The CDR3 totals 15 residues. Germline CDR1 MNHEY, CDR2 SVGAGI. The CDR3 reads CASSYSHYTKNIQYF. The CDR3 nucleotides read TGTGCCAGCAGTTACTCTCACTACACGAAAAACATTCAGTACTTC.

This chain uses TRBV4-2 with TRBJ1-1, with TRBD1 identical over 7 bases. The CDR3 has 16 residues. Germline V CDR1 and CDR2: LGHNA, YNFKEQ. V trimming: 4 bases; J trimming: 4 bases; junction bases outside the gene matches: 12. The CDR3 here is CASSPRQGSLGTEAFF. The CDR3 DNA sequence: TGTGCCAGCAGCCCTAGACAGGGTTCTTTGGGCACTGAAGCTTTCTTT.

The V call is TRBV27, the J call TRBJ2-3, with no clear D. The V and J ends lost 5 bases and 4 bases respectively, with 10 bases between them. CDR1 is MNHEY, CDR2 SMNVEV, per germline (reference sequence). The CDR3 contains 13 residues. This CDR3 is CASSVGVADTQYF. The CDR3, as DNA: TGTGCCAGCAGTGTCGGAGTGGCAGATACGCAGTATTTT.

The CDR3 spells CASSGGTGPWEQYF. Written as DNA, the CDR3 is TGTGCCAGCAGCGGGGGGACTGGTCCTTGGGAGCAGTACTTC. The chain carries TRBV9 and TRBJ2-7, with a tentative D call TRBD2 (6 bases). Trimming left V 3 bases short and J 7 bases short, with 17 bases between. The length of the CDR3 is 14 residues. Germline values: CDR1 SGDLS, CDR2 YYNGEE.

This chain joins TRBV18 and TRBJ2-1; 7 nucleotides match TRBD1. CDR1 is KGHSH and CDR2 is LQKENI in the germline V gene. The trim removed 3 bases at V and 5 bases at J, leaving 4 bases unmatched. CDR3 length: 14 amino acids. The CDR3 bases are TGTGCCAGCTCACCGGTCCAGGGGGACAATGAGCAGTTCTTC. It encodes CASSPVQGDNEQFF.

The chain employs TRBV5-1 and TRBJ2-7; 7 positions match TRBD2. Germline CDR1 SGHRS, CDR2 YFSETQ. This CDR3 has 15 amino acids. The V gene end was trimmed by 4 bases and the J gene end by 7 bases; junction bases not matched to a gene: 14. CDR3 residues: CASSPLTSRLGEQYF. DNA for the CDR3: TGCGCCAGCAGCCCCCTGACTAGCAGGCTAGGTGAGCAGTACTTC.

The CDR3 sequence: CASSLGSGLSSYNEQFF. The CDR3 DNA is TGTGCCAGCAGCTTAGGTAGCGGTCTTAGCTCCTACAATGAGCAGTTCTTC. The rearrangement links TRBV7-9 to TRBJ2-1, with a possible D match to TRBD2 (6 bases). The germline gives CDR1 SEHNR, CDR2 FQNEAQ (reference sequence). The CDR3 runs to 17 residues. Trimming left V 1 base short and J 0 bases short, with 13 bases between.

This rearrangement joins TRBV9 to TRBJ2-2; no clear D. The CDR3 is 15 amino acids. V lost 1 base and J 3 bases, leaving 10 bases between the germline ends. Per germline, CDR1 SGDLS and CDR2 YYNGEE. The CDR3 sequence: CASSVLSQDTGELFF. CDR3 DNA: TGTGCCAGCAGCGTACTTTCCCAGGACACCGGGGAGCTGTTTTTT.

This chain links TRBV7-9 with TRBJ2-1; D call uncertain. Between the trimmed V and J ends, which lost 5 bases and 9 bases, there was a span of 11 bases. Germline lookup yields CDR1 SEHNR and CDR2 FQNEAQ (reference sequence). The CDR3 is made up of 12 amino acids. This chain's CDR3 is CASSLRNSEQFF. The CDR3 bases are TGTGCCAGCAGCCTTCGTAATAGTGAGCAGTTCTTC.

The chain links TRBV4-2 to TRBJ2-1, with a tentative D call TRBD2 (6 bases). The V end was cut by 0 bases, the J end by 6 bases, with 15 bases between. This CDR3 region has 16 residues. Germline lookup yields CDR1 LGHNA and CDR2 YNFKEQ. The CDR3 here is CASSQDWAGSINEQFF. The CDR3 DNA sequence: TGTGCCAGCAGCCAAGATTGGGCGGGATCTATCAATGAGCAGTTCTTC.

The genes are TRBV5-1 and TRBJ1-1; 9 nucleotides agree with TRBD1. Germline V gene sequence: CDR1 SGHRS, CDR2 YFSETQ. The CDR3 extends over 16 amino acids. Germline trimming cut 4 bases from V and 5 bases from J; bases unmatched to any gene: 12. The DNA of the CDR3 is TGCGCCAGCAGCCCAGGAATAACGGACAGGGGAACTGAAGCTTTCTTT. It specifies CASSPGITDRGTEAFF. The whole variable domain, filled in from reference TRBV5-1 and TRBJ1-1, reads KAGVTQTPRYLIKTRGQQVTLSCSPISGHRSVSWYQQTPGQGLQFLFEYFSETQRNKGNFPGRFSGRQFSNSRSEMNVSTLELGDSALYLCASSPGITDRGTEAFFGQGTRLTVV.

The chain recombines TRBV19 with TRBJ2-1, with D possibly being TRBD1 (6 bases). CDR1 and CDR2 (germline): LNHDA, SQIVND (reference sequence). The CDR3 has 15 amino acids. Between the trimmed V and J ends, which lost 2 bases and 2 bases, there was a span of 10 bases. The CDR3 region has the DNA TGTGCCAGTAGTATAACAGGGAGTGCCTACAATGAGCAGTTCTTC. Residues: CASSITGSAYNEQFF.